The rows below give T cell receptor beta chains drawn from one sample of a study of blood T cell repertoires in COVID-19. The assay was immunoSEQ multiplex PCR, and TCRdb's table has in-frame clones only and misses some. The table includes tens of thousands of clones, approximately 84% detected once. The sequenced sample consisted of peripheral blood. These receptors all come from a man aged 70 or older with COVID-19, enrolled during active disease. Each CDR3 is given with its conserved first and last residue. Fields, in order: clone size, D gene, J gene, V gene, CDR3 DNA, CDR3 protein. A D gene is named only where the DNA matches it firmly. Not every row has a clone size; where given, it reads once, few, many or a size class.

once,.,TRBJ2-7,TRBV19,TGTGCCAGTAGTCCGCAGCCAGGAGGCTACGAGCAGTACTTC,CASSPQPGGYEQYF
once,.,TRBJ1-2,TRBV19,TGTGCCAGTAGTCAGGGCGGGGGCATTAACTATGGCTACACCTTC,CASSQGGGINYGYTF
.,TRBD1,TRBJ2-7,TRBV6-6,TGTGCCAGCAGTTACTCCCGGGACAGAAACTACGAGCAGTACTTC,CASSYSRDRNYEQYF
.,.,TRBJ1-2,TRBV27,TGTGCCAGCAGTTTCCAGGCGGGGTCATATGGCTACACCTTC,CASSFQAGSYGYTF
.,.,TRBJ1-1,TRBV10-3,TGTGCCATCAGTGAGTCGAGACAGGACACACTGAACACTGAAGCTTTCTTT,CAISESRQDTLNTEAFF
.,.,TRBJ1-2,TRBV7-9,TGTGCCAGCAGCCCACAGGGCACGGGATATGGCTACACCTTC,CASSPQGTGYGYTF
.,TRBD1,TRBJ1-2,TRBV4-2,TGTGCCAGCAGCGACGGACAGGGCTATGGCTACACCTTC,CASSDGQGYGYTF
.,.,TRBJ2-1,TRBV12-3/TRBV12-4,TGTGCCAGCAGTTCCCAGTGGAATGAGCAGTTCTTC,CASSSQWNEQFF
.,TRBD1,TRBJ1-6,TRBV11-2,TGTGCCAGCAGCCCCAATGCGGGACAGGACAATTCACCCCTCCACTTT,CASSPNAGQDNSPLHF
.,TRBD2,TRBJ2-3,TRBV4-2,TGTGCCAGCAGCCCCCGGACTAGCGGGGGCACAGATACGCAGTATTTT,CASSPRTSGGTDTQYF
.,.,TRBJ2-3,TRBV27,TGTGCCAGCAGTTTCCGGGGGACTTGGGATACGCAGTATTTT,CASSFRGTWDTQYF
.,TRBD1,TRBJ2-7,TRBV4-2,TGTGCCAGCAGCCAAGGGCTAGGGACAGGGGTTCAATACGAGCAGTACTTC,CASSQGLGTGVQYEQYF
.,.,TRBJ2-3,TRBV15,TGTGCCACCAGCAGAGGACGGGGGTTGCCAGATACGCAGTATTTT,CATSRGRGLPDTQYF
.,.,TRBJ2-4,TRBV21-1,TGTGCCAGCAGCCTACAGGGTAGAAACATTCAGTACTTC,CASSLQGRNIQYF
few,TRBD2,TRBJ2-1,TRBV5-4,TGTGCCAGCAGCTTGTCCTACGGGGGGAGCAATGAGCAGTTCTTC,CASSLSYGGSNEQFF
.,TRBD2,TRBJ2-2,TRBV20-1,TGCAGTGCTGGACTAGCGCCTGAGCTGTTTTTT,CSAGLAPELFF
few,TRBD1,TRBJ2-7,TRBV24-1,TGTGCCACCAGTGAGACGGGACAGGGGAACTCCTACGAGCAGTACTTC,CATSETGQGNSYEQYF
few,.,TRBJ1-2,TRBV5-4,TGTGCCAGCAGCCCGAGGACGGGGGAAGGCTACACCTTC,CASSPRTGEGYTF
.,.,TRBJ2-1,TRBV20-1,TGCAGTGCTAGTGGAGGGAATGAGCAGTTCTTC,CSASGGNEQFF
.,.,TRBJ2-4,TRBV6-5,TGTGCCAGCAGTTACTCGGAGATTATGCCGGGGTACTTC,CASSYSEIMPGYF
.,.,TRBJ1-6,TRBV7-2,TGTGCCAGCAGCTTTTCGGGGGTTTCACCCCTCCACTTT,CASSFSGVSPLHF
.,TRBD1,TRBJ2-3,TRBV4-1,TGCGCCAGCAGCCAAGATGGGGCAGGGGGAGGCACAGATACGCAGTATTTT,CASSQDGAGGGTDTQYF
.,.,TRBJ2-4,TRBV11-3,TGTGCCAGCAGCTTAGCTAGGGGTCTAGCCAAAAACATTCAGTACTTC,CASSLARGLAKNIQYF
many,TRBD2,TRBJ2-7,TRBV6-2/TRBV6-3,TGTGCCAGCAGCCTACGAGCGGGAGTGTCCTACGAGCAGTACTTC,CASSLRAGVSYEQYF
few,.,TRBJ1-1,TRBV18,TGTGCCAGCTCACTAACACAGGGTGGAAACACTGAAGCTTTCTTT,CASSLTQGGNTEAFF
.,.,TRBJ2-3,TRBV7-2,TGTGCCAGCAGCCCGGGATTAACCACAGATACGCAGTATTTT,CASSPGLTTDTQYF
.,.,TRBJ2-5,TRBV6-2/TRBV6-3,TGTGCCAGCAGTTACGGGAGACAAGAGACCCAGTACTTC,CASSYGRQETQYF
.,.,TRBJ2-2,TRBV6-5,TGTGCCAGCAGTTCAACCCTCACAGGGTTCCCCGGGGAGCTGTTTTTT,CASSSTLTGFPGELFF
.,TRBD1,TRBJ1-1,TRBV24-1,TGTGCCACCAGTGACCAAACGACAGGGGGCCGGACTGAAGCTTTCTTT,CATSDQTTGGRTEAFF
.,TRBD2,TRBJ2-1,TRBV28,TGTGCCAGCAGTCCCCTAGCGGCCCTTTTCAATGAGCAGTTCTTC,CASSPLAALFNEQFF
.,.,TRBJ2-7,TRBV6-1,TGTGCCAGCAGTGAAGGGCCCCCCTACGAGCAGTACTTC,CASSEGPPYEQYF
.,.,TRBJ1-2,TRBV9,TGTGCCAGCAGCACAGGGCCTCACAACTATGGCTACACCTTC,CASSTGPHNYGYTF
few,TRBD1,TRBJ2-7,TRBV9,TGTGCCAGCAGCGGAGGACAGGGAGTCGAGCAGTACTTC,CASSGGQGVEQYF
once,.,TRBJ1-2,TRBV2,TGTGCCAGCAGTGAGACTTGGAGGACTAACTATGGCTACACCTTC,CASSETWRTNYGYTF
.,.,TRBJ2-7,TRBV11-1,TGTGCCAGCAGCTTAAGCTCAGGTTACGAGCAGTACTTC,CASSLSSGYEQYF
once,TRBD1,TRBJ1-6,TRBV20-1,TGCAGTGCTAATGACCGGGACAGGGTTAATTCACCCCTCCACTTT,CSANDRDRVNSPLHF
.,TRBD2,TRBJ2-7,TRBV27,TGTGCCAGCAGTCCCAAGACTAGCGAGGCCTACGAGCAGTACTTC,CASSPKTSEAYEQYF
.,.,TRBJ1-1,TRBV12-3/TRBV12-4,TGTGCCAGCAGTTTACTGCAGGGCACCGCTTTCTTT,CASSLLQGTAFF
.,.,TRBJ2-6,TRBV10-3,TGTGCCATCAGTGAGTTGCGACAAACTGGGGCCAACGTCCTGACTTTC,CAISELRQTGANVLTF
.,.,TRBJ2-1,TRBV20-1,TGCAGTGCTAGTTTTCTAGCGAGGGAGCAGTTCTTC,CSASFLAREQFF
.,.,TRBJ1-2,TRBV19,TGTGCCAGCTCCCCGTTTGGAGGCGCTTTTAGCTACACCTTC,CASSPFGGAFSYTF
few,.,TRBJ1-1,TRBV5-1,TGCGCCAGCAGCGCAAACAGGGTCGGGAACACTGAAGCTTTCTTT,CASSANRVGNTEAFF
few,.,TRBJ1-6,TRBV19,TGTGCCAGTAAGGAGGGGGGGACACCCCTCCACTTT,CASKEGGTPLHF
once,TRBD1,TRBJ2-5,TRBV7-2,TGTGCCAGCAGCCAAATAACAGGGGCGCGGGCTGAGACCCAGTACTTC,CASSQITGARAETQYF